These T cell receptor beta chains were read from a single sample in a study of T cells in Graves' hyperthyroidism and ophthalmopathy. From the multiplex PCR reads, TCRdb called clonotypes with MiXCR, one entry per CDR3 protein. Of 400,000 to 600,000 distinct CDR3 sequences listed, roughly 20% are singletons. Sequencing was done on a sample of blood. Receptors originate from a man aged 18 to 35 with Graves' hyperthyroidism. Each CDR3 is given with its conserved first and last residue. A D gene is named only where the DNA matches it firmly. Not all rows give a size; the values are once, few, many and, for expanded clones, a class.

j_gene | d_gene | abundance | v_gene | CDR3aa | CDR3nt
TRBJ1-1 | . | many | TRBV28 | CASSFNPGGIDTEAFF | TGTGCCAGCAGTTTTAACCCCGGCGGGATTGACACTGAAGCTTTCTTT
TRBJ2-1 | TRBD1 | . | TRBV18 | CASLGTGDHEQFF | TGTGCCAGCCTTGGGACAGGGGATCATGAGCAGTTCTTC
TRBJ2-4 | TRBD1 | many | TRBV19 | CASSNRGLAKNIQYF | TGTGCCAGTAGCAACAGGGGGTTAGCCAAAAACATTCAGTACTTC
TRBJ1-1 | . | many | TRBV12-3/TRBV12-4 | CASTSTAFGEAFF | TGTGCCAGCACTTCCACGGCATTCGGTGAAGCTTTCTTT
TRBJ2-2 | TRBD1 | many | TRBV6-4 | CASSTGARNTGELFF | TGTGCTAGCAGTACAGGGGCCAGGAACACCGGGGAGCTGTTTTTT
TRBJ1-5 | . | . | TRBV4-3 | CASSQDAGYSNQPQHF | TGCGCCAGCAGCCAAGATGCCGGCTATAGCAATCAGCCCCAGCATTTT
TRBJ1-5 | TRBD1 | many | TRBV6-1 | CASTPDRGGQPQHF | TGTGCCAGCACTCCCGACAGGGGAGGTCAGCCCCAGCATTTT
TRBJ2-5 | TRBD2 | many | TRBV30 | CAVSAGVQETQYF | TGTGCCGTGTCAGCGGGGGTACAAGAGACCCAGTACTTC
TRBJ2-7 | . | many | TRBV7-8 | CASSPRGSHPREQYF | TGTGCCAGCAGCCCCCGGGGCAGCCACCCTCGTGAGCAGTACTTC
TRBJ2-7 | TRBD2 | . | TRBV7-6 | CASSSISRGDEQYF | TGTGCCAGCAGCTCCATCTCCCGGGGGGACGAGCAGTACTTC
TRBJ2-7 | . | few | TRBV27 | CASSLIPVSYEQYF | TGTGCCAGCAGTTTAATACCTGTCAGCTACGAGCAGTACTTC
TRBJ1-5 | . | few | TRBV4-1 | CASSQEATFNQPQHF | TGCGCCAGCAGCCAAGAGGCGACATTCAATCAGCCCCAGCATTTT
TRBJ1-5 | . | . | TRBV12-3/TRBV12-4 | CASSFWGGSNQPQHF | TGTGCCAGCAGTTTTTGGGGTGGGAGCAATCAGCCCCAGCATTTT
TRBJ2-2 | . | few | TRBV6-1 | CASSGLRDTGELFF | TGTGCCAGCAGTGGCCTACGGGACACCGGGGAGCTGTTTTTT
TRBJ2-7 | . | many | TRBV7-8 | CASSLDHRRTYEQYF | TGTGCCAGCAGCTTAGATCACAGGAGAACCTACGAGCAGTACTTC
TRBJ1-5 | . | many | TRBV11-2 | CASSSGPRGPNQPQHF | TGTGCCAGCAGCTCCGGCCCCAGGGGCCCTAATCAGCCCCAGCATTTT
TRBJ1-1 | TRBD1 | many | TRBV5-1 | CASRSQTGYTEAFF | TGCGCCAGCAGATCTCAGACAGGGTACACTGAAGCTTTCTTT
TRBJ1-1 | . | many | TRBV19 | CATQGRDTEAFF | TGTGCCACCCAGGGCCGGGACACTGAAGCTTTCTTT
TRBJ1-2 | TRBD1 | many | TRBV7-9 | CASSDPTGVVGYTF | TGTGCCAGCAGCGATCCCACAGGGGTAGTAGGCTACACCTTC
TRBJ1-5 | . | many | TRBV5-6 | CASSLAGRVSNQPQHF | TGTGCCAGCAGCTTGGCCGGACGGGTTAGCAATCAGCCCCAGCATTTT
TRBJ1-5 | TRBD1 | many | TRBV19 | CASSSRQGAQGQPQHF | TGTGCCAGTAGTAGCCGACAGGGGGCGCAGGGGCAGCCCCAGCATTTT
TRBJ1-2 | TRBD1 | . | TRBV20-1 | CSARARDRVIVRGYTF | TGCAGTGCTAGAGCCCGGGACAGGGTCATAGTTCGTGGCTACACCTTC